The 17 T cell receptor beta chains presented below share a single source sample, sequenced in a study of CD8 T cells in ankylosing spondylitis. TCRdb redid the calling of the 5' RACE reads with MiXCR, one entry per CDR3 protein. Found here are about 89,000 distinct CDR3 sequences, around 25% of them singletons; the top ten hold about 60%. Sequencing used blood, either unsorted or a sorted T cell fraction (not recorded which). The receptor source for this set is a male donor with ankylosing spondylitis or in good health (not recorded which).

This chain connects TRBV20-1 to TRBJ1-5; a possible D gene is TRBD1 (6 bases). CDR3 length: 12 residues. Trimming shortened V by 5 bases and J by 3 bases, and 8 bases separated the two germline ends. CDR1 and CDR2 (germline): DFQATT, SNEGSKA (reference sequence). The CDR3 DNA is TGCAGTGCTCAGGGGTCCAATCAGCCCCAGCATTTT. Protein sequence: CSAQGSNQPQHF.

The genes are TRBV2 and TRBJ1-3; a weak D match, TRBD1 (6 bases). This CDR3 region has 16 residues. Deletions cut 1 base from V and 0 bases from J, with 10 bases between. Per the germline V gene, CDR1 is SNHLY and CDR2 is FYNNEI. The CDR3 coding sequence is TGTGCCAGCAGTGAAGGAGGACAGCTCTCTGGAAACACCATATATTTT. Residues: CASSEGGQLSGNTIYF.

V is TRBV5-1 and J is TRBJ1-1; no firm D call. Germline assignment: CDR1 SGHRS and CDR2 YFSETQ. V dropped 0 bases and J dropped 1 base, with 7 bases sitting between them. The CDR3 covers 14 residues. DNA of the CDR3: TGCGCCAGCAGCTTGGAGACGAGGAACACTGAAGCTTTCTTT. Its translation is CASSLETRNTEAFF.

This chain joins TRBV5-1 and TRBJ2-1; 10 bases match TRBD2. The CDR3 extends over 14 amino acids. CDR1 is SGHRS, CDR2 YFSETQ, per germline. J was trimmed by 9 bases and V by 0 bases; bases with no gene match: 3. The CDR3 here is CASSLGSGRAEQFF. The DNA for the CDR3 is TGCGCCAGCAGCTTGGGGAGCGGGAGGGCTGAGCAGTTCTTC. The full variable domain, in which reference TRBV5-1 and TRBJ2-1 provide the parts outside the CDR3, is KAGVTQTPRYLIKTRGQQVTLSCSPISGHRSVSWYQQTPGQGLQFLFEYFSETQRNKGNFPGRFSGRQFSNSRSEMNVSTLELGDSALYLCASSLGSGRAEQFFGPGTRLTVL.

There are a few counts of this clonotype. The V gene is TRBV5-1, the J gene TRBJ2-1, with a possible D match to TRBD1 (5 bases). V lost 3 bases, J lost 8 bases, and 6 bases lay in between. The CDR3 extends over 11 amino acids. Germline CDR1 is SGHRS and CDR2 is YFSETQ. Here the CDR3 reads CASSWGDEQFF. Written as DNA, the CDR3 is TGCGCCAGCAGCTGGGGCGATGAGCAGTTCTTC.

This clonotype was seen a handful of times. The chain couples TRBV6-2 or TRBV6-3 to TRBJ2-1, with TRBD2 identical over 13 bases. The CDR3 loop spans 14 amino acids. V gave up 4 bases and J gave up 11 bases; unmatched junction bases: 5. The germline CDR1 and CDR2 sequences are MNHEY and SVGEGT. The CDR3 DNA follows: TGTGCCAGCAGTTTTGGGACTAGCGGGACGCAGCAGTTCTTC. This gives the protein CASSFGTSGTQQFF.

About this clonotype: One junction end does not reproduce the germline sequence, and a read error may be involved. V usage is TRBV29-1 and J usage is TRBJ2-2; D may match TRBD1 or TRBD2 (5 bases each). The CDR3 length is 16 residues. CDR1 and CDR2 (germline): SQVTM, ANQGSEA. In DNA, the CDR3 is TGCAGCGTTGTGCTTTACGGGACCGCGAACTCCGGGGAGCTGTTTTTT. It translates to CSVVLYGTANSGELFF.

This clonotype was seen more than once but under ten times. The chain links TRBV7-2 to TRBJ2-2; TRBD2 aligns across 8 bases. The V gene's germline CDR1 is SGHTA and CDR2 FQGNSA. V lost 3 bases and J lost 5; bases outside the gene matches: 8. The CDR3 consists of 16 residues. The CDR3 here is CASSFLSGGRTGELFF. CDR3 DNA: TGTGCCAGCAGCTTCCTGTCGGGGGGGCGTACCGGGGAGCTGTTTTTT. Full variable domain (missing parts from reference TRBV7-2 and TRBJ2-2): GAGVSQSPSNKVTEKGKDVELRCDPISGHTALYWYRQSLGQGLEFLIYFQGNSAPDKSGLPSDRFSAERTGGSVSTLTIQRTQQEDSAVYLCASSFLSGGRTGELFFGEGSRLTVL.

V and J are TRBV29-1 and TRBJ2-2; perhaps D is TRBD1 or TRBD2 (5 bases each). CDR3 length: 14 amino acids. The V end was cut by 4 bases, the J end by 4 bases, with 13 bases between. Germline V gives CDR1 SQVTM, CDR2 ANQGSEA. The CDR3 nucleotides are TGCAGCGTTGCCCCAGGGACGGGCACCGGGGAGCTGTTTTTT. It encodes CSVAPGTGTGELFF.

This clonotype was observed many times. The chain carries TRBV5-1 and TRBJ2-1, with 7 bases matching TRBD2. CDR3 length equals 16 residues. Germline V gene lookup returns CDR1 SGHRS and CDR2 YFSETQ. After removal of 1 base from V and 4 bases from J, the junction contained 8 bases not matched to a gene. The CDR3 nucleotides are TGCGCCAGCAGCTTGATCGAGGGAGGGCCGTACAATGAGCAGTTCTTC. This sequence encodes CASSLIEGGPYNEQFF.

The chain recombines TRBV5-1 with TRBJ2-5, with no clear D. Deletions cut 4 bases from V and 0 bases from J, with 4 bases between. This CDR3 has 12 residues. Germline values: CDR1 SGHRS, CDR2 YFSETQ. The CDR3: CASSGNQETQYF. The CDR3 DNA reads as TGCGCCAGCAGCGGGAACCAAGAGACCCAGTACTTC.

The V gene is TRBV12-3 or TRBV12-4, the J gene TRBJ1-1; possibly TRBD1 for D (6 bases). CDR3 length: 16 amino acids. V lost 6 bases, J lost 6 bases, and 23 bases lay in between. CDR3 region: CASSPSNTQGKAEAFF. DNA of the CDR3: TGTGCCAGCAGCCCCAGCAATACACAGGGAAAGGCTGAAGCTTTCTTT.

This chain joins TRBV6-5 and TRBJ2-7, with D unclear. The CDR3 has 14 residues. Germline CDR1 MNHEY, CDR2 SVGAGI. V was clipped by 0 bases and J by 3 bases, with 9 bases between them. Written as DNA, the CDR3 is TGTGCCAGCAGTTACTCATCTATCAACTACGAGCAGTACGTC. Protein: CASSYSSINYEQYV.

This chain joins TRBV20-1 and TRBJ2-7; 8 nucleotides line up with TRBD1. The V gene's germline CDR1 is DFQATT and CDR2 SNEGSKA (reference sequence). The CDR3 has 15 residues. V lost 6 bases to trimming and J lost 1 base; unmatched junction nucleotides: 11. The chain's CDR3 is CSATRQGQISYEQYF. CDR3 coding DNA: TGCAGTGCAACAAGACAGGGGCAAATTTCCTACGAGCAGTACTTC.

This clonotype was counted many times. V usage is TRBV20-1 and J usage is TRBJ2-5; 9 bases are shared with TRBD2. Germline CDR1 DFQATT, CDR2 SNEGSKA (reference sequence). The CDR3 loop spans 14 amino acids. With V trimmed by 6 bases and J by 5 bases, 10 bases remained unmatched. The CDR3 DNA reads TGCAGTGCGCGTCTAGCGGGAAGCAGGGAGACCCAGTACTTC. It is translated as CSARLAGSRETQYF.

This clonotype was detected ten times or more. This chain uses TRBV20-1 with TRBJ1-2; 7 positions agree with TRBD1. Unmatched junction bases numbered 9, after V lost 7 bases and J lost 10 bases. This CDR3 contains 11 residues. CDR1 is DFQATT and CDR2 is SNEGSKA in the germline V gene (reference sequence). The CDR3 nucleotides are TGCAGTGTTCCCATTACAGGGGACTACACCTTC. Its translation: CSVPITGDYTF.

This CDR3 is CSVGSETQYF. The CDR3 DNA reads as TGCAGCGTTGGGTCCGAGACCCAGTACTTC. V usage is TRBV29-1 and J usage is TRBJ2-5; D gene uncertain. Trimming removed 4 bases from V and 5 bases from J, with 5 bases in between. Germline-derived CDR1 and CDR2 are SQVTM and ANQGSEA. CDR3 length: 10 residues. The whole variable domain, filled in from reference TRBV29-1 and TRBJ2-5, reads SAVISQKPSRDICQRGTSLTIQCQVDSQVTMMFWYRQQPGQSLTLIATANQGSEATYESGFVIDKFPISRPNLTFSTLTVSNMSPEDSSIYLCSVGSETQYFGPGTRLLVL.